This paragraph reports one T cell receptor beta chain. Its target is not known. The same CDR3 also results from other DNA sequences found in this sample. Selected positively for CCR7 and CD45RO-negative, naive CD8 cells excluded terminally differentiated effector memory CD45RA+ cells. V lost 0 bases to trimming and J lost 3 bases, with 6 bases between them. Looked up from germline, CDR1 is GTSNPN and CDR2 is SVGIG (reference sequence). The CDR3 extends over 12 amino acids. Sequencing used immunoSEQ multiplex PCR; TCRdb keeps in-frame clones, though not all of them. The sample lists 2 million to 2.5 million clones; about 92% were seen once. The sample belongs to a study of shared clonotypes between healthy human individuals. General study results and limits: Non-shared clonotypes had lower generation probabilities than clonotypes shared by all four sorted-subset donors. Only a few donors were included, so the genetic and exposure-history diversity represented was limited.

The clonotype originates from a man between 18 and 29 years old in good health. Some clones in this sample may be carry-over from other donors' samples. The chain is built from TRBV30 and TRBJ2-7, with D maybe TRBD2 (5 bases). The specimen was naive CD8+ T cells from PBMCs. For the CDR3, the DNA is TGTGCCTGGAGTGTACGGGGCTACGAGCAGTACTTC. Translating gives CAWSVRGYEQYF.